A few counts support the clone carrying this T cell receptor (beta chain). As yet, its antigen is unknown. Arm-PCR of CDR3 regions and iRepertoire HTBI primers were used to build TCR beta libraries. TCRdb re-analysed the multiplex PCR reads in MiXCR, keeping a single row per CDR3 protein. The sample has around 430,000 distinct CDR3 sequences; 22% are singletons. These data are taken from a study of regulatory T cells in long-lasting Graves disease. Notes on the study in general: A limited number of samples was an acknowledged limitation.

Regarding time point: persistent/refractory GD, antithyroid drugs over 5 years with positive TRAb. RNA isolated from PBMCs was used to make the TCR library. Trimming left V 2 bases short and J 0 bases short, with 5 bases between. The CDR3 is 14 amino acids. The V gene's germline CDR1 is SGHTA and CDR2 FQGNSA. Here the sequenced sample was peripheral blood mononuclear cells (PBMCs), taken when the disease was refractory, from a patient treated with antithyroid drugs. The TCR sequence derives from a female donor with Graves disease. This rearrangement joins TRBV7-2 to TRBJ2-4; D is unclear. The CDR3, as DNA: TGTGCCAGCAGCTTACCCCTAGCCAAAAACATTCAGTACTTC. This codes for CASSLPLAKNIQYF.